Listed here are 23 T cell receptor beta chains from one sample, sequenced in a study of shared clonotypes between healthy human individuals. This table comes from immunoSEQ multiplex PCR, and its TCRdb copy is limited to in-frame clones, with some not included. Among around 1.9 million clones, 93% were seen once, and the ten largest hold around 1.8%. Terminally differentiated effector memory CD45RA+ cells were excluded from the naive CD8 cells, which were CD45RO-negative and positively selected for CCR7. The sequenced sample consisted of naive CD8+ T cells from PBMCs. These receptors all come from a man aged 18 to 35 in good health. Some clones in this sample may be carry-over from other donors' samples.

The rearrangement links TRBV4-1 to TRBJ2-7, with 8 bases matching TRBD2. This CDR3 comprises 13 residues. V lost 6 bases, J lost 3 bases, and 4 bases stayed unmatched. The germline gives CDR1 MGHRA, CDR2 YSYEKL. The CDR3: CASSWAGGYEQYF. CDR3 DNA: TGCGCCAGCAGTTGGGCGGGAGGCTACGAGCAGTACTTC.

The rearrangement uses TRBV7-9 and TRBJ2-7; no definite D call. There are 14 residues in the CDR3. Germline assignment: CDR1 SEHNR and CDR2 FQNEAQ (reference sequence). Trimming took off 1 base at V and 3 bases at J, with 10 bases between the two ends. The CDR3 region has the DNA TGTGCCAGCAGCTTAGTTGGCCAAGACTACGAGCAGTACTTC. It codes for CASSLVGQDYEQYF.

CDR3 residues: CASSIRRDASYEQYF. CDR3 sequence (DNA): TGTGCCAGCAGCATTCGACGGGACGCCTCCTACGAGCAGTACTTC. The J gene is TRBJ2-7, the V gene TRBV7-9, with D perhaps TRBD1 or TRBD2 (5 bases each). Germline CDR1 reads SEHNR; CDR2 reads FQNEAQ (reference sequence). The CDR3 loop spans 15 amino acids. Between the trimmed V and J ends, which lost 5 bases and 0 bases, there was a span of 14 bases.

This clone was counted a single time. The J gene is TRBJ2-7, the V gene TRBV11-2; 10 bases fit TRBD2. CDR1 and CDR2 (germline): SGHAT, FQNNGV. The ends lost 1 base at V and 3 bases at J; junction bases unmatched: 3. This CDR3 has 15 amino acids. The CDR3 nucleotides are TGTGCCAGCAGCTTAGGAGCGGGAGGGATCTACGAGCAGTACTTC. Its translation: CASSLGAGGIYEQYF.

The chain has TRBV5-6 and TRBJ1-2; D not resolved. The CDR3 is 12 amino acids. The V gene's germline CDR1 is SGHDT and CDR2 YYEEEE. Trimming pared 0 bases from V and 8 bases from J, leaving 8 bases between. The CDR3 DNA reads TGTGCCAGCAGCTTGGCCGATGGGGGCTACACCTTC. Its translation is CASSLADGGYTF.

The V gene is TRBV11-2, the J gene TRBJ2-5; possibly TRBD1 or TRBD2 for D (5 bases each). The end of the DNA is better explained by TRBJ2-7, so the J call may be wrong. In germline, CDR1 is SGHAT, CDR2 FQNNGV. This CDR3 is built from 15 residues. CDR3 amino acids: CASSWVGESAYEQYF. The DNA for the CDR3 is TGTGCCAGCAGCTGGGTAGGGGAGAGCGCCTACGAGCAGTACTTC.

This clone was found once. The chain uses TRBV29-1 and TRBJ2-7; a weak D match, TRBD1 (6 bases). V lost 4 bases to trimming and J lost 3 bases, with 16 bases between them. The germline V gene encodes CDR1 SQVTM and CDR2 ANQGSEA. The CDR3 has 14 amino acids. The DNA of the CDR3 is TGCAGCGTTGGGGGTGGGGACACCCTCTACGAGCAGTACTTC. Translating gives CSVGGGDTLYEQYF.

V is TRBV9 and J is TRBJ1-3; TRBD1 is a possible D gene (5 bases). Germline CDR1 is SGDLS and CDR2 is YYNGEE. Trimming pared 4 bases from V and 16 bases from J, leaving 18 bases between. The CDR3 sequence is 12 residues long. The CDR3 reads CASSSSWGELYF. The CDR3 DNA reads TGTGCCAGCAGCTCCTCGTGGGGGGAACTCTATTTT.

In this sample, this clone turned up once. The chain has TRBV11-2 and TRBJ2-7; D ambiguous. Between the trimmed V and J ends, which lost 1 base and 3 bases, there was a span of 10 bases. The CDR3 is made up of 14 amino acids. The V gene's germline CDR1 is SGHAT and CDR2 FQNNGV. CDR3 coding DNA: TGTGCCAGCAGCTTAGTAGGGATAGTCTACGAGCAGTACTTC. This sequence encodes CASSLVGIVYEQYF.

V and J are TRBV7-3 and TRBJ2-6; D is undetermined. The CDR3 has 15 residues. The germline CDR1 and CDR2 sequences are SGHTA and FQGTGA. The V end was cut by 5 bases, the J end by 0 bases, with 8 bases between. The CDR3, as DNA: TGTGCCAGCAGCACGAGGATCTCTGGGGCCAACGTCCTGACTTTC. Its protein product is CASSTRISGANVLTF.

The chain is built from TRBV30 and TRBJ2-7; D remains unclear. The germline CDR1 and CDR2 sequences are GTSNPN and SVGIG (reference sequence). V was trimmed by 1 base and J by 2 bases, leaving 9 bases between them. The CDR3 totals 13 residues. The CDR3 nucleotides are TGTGCCTGGAGTGAGGTAGCCGCCTACGAGCAGTACTTC. Its translation is CAWSEVAAYEQYF.

As for this clone: Possible read error: a much larger clone is one base away. Additional DNA sequences in this sample encode the identical CDR3. The chain joins TRBV7-9 to TRBJ2-7, with D perhaps matching TRBD2 (5 bases). The germline gives CDR1 SEHNR, CDR2 FQNEAQ (reference sequence). This CDR3 comprises 12 residues. V lost 2 bases and J lost 3, with 5 bases in between. Here the CDR3 DNA reads TGTGCCAGCAGCTTACGGGGCTACGAGCAGTACTTC. It encodes CASSLRGYEQYF. The whole variable domain, filled in from reference TRBV7-9 and TRBJ2-7, reads DTGVSQNPRHKITKRGQNVTFRCDPISEHNRLYWYRQTLGQGPEFLTYFQNEAQLEKSRLLSDRFSAERPKGSFSTLEIQRTEQGDSAMYLCASSLRGYEQYFGPGTRLTVT.

This chain uses TRBV5-1 with TRBJ1-2; TRBD1 agrees at 9 bases. The CDR3 has 15 residues. Per germline, CDR1 SGHRS and CDR2 YFSETQ. V shed 0 bases, J shed 3 bases, and the junction held 3 bases outside the gene matches. The CDR3 protein is CASSLGTGAHYGYTF. The CDR3 DNA reads TGCGCCAGCAGCTTGGGGACAGGGGCCCACTATGGCTACACCTTC.

V is TRBV19 and J is TRBJ2-7; D ambiguous. The CDR3 sequence is 17 residues long. Germline V gives CDR1 LNHDA, CDR2 SQIVND (reference sequence). Trimming left V 1 base short and J 0 bases short, with 16 bases between. The CDR3: CASSIVWSDGYSYEQYF. The CDR3 DNA is TGTGCCAGTAGTATAGTGTGGTCGGACGGCTACTCCTACGAGCAGTACTTC.

The chain is built from TRBV7-9 and TRBJ1-2, with D uncertain. Germline V gene sequence: CDR1 SEHNR, CDR2 FQNEAQ (reference sequence). The CDR3 contains 12 residues. V lost 5 bases to trimming and J lost 4 bases, with 8 bases between them. CDR3 sequence (DNA): TGTGCCAGCAGCCCGGATATCTATGGCTACACCTTC. Protein: CASSPDIYGYTF.

The CDR3 region is CASSEVLGDAFF. Here the CDR3 DNA reads TGCGCCAGCAGTGAGGTTCTGGGGGACGCTTTCTTT. The gene calls are TRBV10-2 and TRBJ1-1; TRBD1 is a possible D gene (5 bases). Trimming removed 2 bases from V and 11 bases from J, with 12 bases in between. The CDR3 totals 12 residues. Germline CDR1 reads WSHSY; CDR2 reads SAAADI.

The chain combines TRBV7-3 with TRBJ2-1; D gene unclear. V lost 2 bases and J 5 bases, leaving 13 bases between the germline ends. The germline gives CDR1 SGHTA, CDR2 FQGTGA. The CDR3 loop spans 15 amino acids. DNA for the CDR3: TGTGCCAGCAGCTTATCCCCCCTAGGAAACAATGAGCAGTTCTTC. This gives the protein CASSLSPLGNNEQFF.

This rearrangement joins TRBV28 to TRBJ2-7; TRBD1 agrees at 7 bases. J was trimmed by 1 base and V by 7 bases; bases with no gene match: 7. Germline assignment: CDR1 MDHEN and CDR2 SYDVKM. The CDR3 is 14 residues long. CDR3 sequence (DNA): TGTGCCAGCACCTACGACAGGGAGTCCTACGAGCAGTACTTC. It is translated as CASTYDRESYEQYF.

V and J are TRBV2 and TRBJ2-5; the D is unclear. V was shortened by 3 bases and J by 1 base, with 6 bases between the two germline ends. The CDR3 runs to 13 residues. Germline CDR1 is SNHLY and CDR2 is FYNNEI. The CDR3, as DNA: TGTGCCAGCAGTGATGCAACCCAAGAGACCCAGTACTTC. Translated: CASSDATQETQYF.

The genes are TRBV25-1 and TRBJ2-3, with no clear D. V lost 3 bases, J lost 2 bases, and 9 bases lay in between. The CDR3 is 14 amino acids. Germline CDR1 reads MGHDK; CDR2 reads SYGVNS. DNA for the CDR3: TGTGCCAGCAGTGAGGGAAGGGCCACAGATACGCAGTATTTT. This sequence encodes CASSEGRATDTQYF.

About this clone: Other nucleotide sequences from this sample produce the same CDR3. V and J are TRBV4-3 and TRBJ1-3; 7 bases align to TRBD1. This CDR3 has 15 amino acids. The germline V gene encodes CDR1 LGHNA and CDR2 YSLEER. V was pared by 0 bases and J by 7 bases, with 6 bases of the junction left unmatched. CDR3 sequence reads: CASSQDEGAGNTIYF. CDR3 in DNA: TGCGCCAGCAGCCAAGACGAGGGGGCCGGGAACACCATATATTTT.

The chain employs TRBV18 and TRBJ2-5; 9 nucleotides agree with TRBD2. The germline gives CDR1 KGHSH, CDR2 LQKENI. The V segment lost 4 bases and the J segment 4 bases; nucleotides outside the gene matches: 10. The CDR3 contains 16 residues. The CDR3: CASSLKIAGEGETQYF. The CDR3 coding sequence is TGTGCCAGCTCACTAAAAATAGCGGGAGAGGGAGAGACCCAGTACTTC.

The chain employs TRBV7-9 and TRBJ2-5; 10 bases line up with TRBD1. V lost 2 bases to trimming and J lost 2 bases; unmatched junction nucleotides: 11. The germline CDR1 and CDR2 sequences are SEHNR and FQNEAQ (reference sequence). This CDR3 has 18 residues. This CDR3 is CASSLPRDRGREQETQYF. The DNA of the CDR3 is TGTGCCAGCAGCTTACCCCGAGACAGGGGGCGGGAGCAAGAGACCCAGTACTTC.